This TCR beta chain is drawn from a study of early stage breast cancer tumors (dated by TCRdb to 2016 to 2017). Some background on the complete study: Of the 15 to 20 invasive breast tumors, around twelve were found to be estrogen receptor-positive, progesterone receptor-positive and HER2-negative. Of the roughly 12 ER+/PR+/HER2- tumors, eight were classified as invasive ductal carcinomas and four as invasive lobular carcinomas. The average read coverage per sample was roughly 9.6-fold. A total of about 2.9 million templates, representing some 1.2 million unique clonotypes, were detected across all samples. Results and caveats for the whole study, not just this receptor: The small cohort size prevented analysis by tumor subtype. Chain pairing and functional markers such as CD4, CD8 and FOXP3 were missed by bulk genomic DNA sequencing of unsorted cells. Enriched TCRB sequences shared across patients were found to be mostly commonly generated sequences that were unlikely to play an important role in the tumor microenvironment. About 2.7-fold higher T cell density and higher clonality were observed in tumors than in adjacent normal breast tissue. Repertoires from blood resembled normal breast more closely than tumor, and using blood as a reference for each tissue separated tumor from normal in most of the 16 patients.

Every sample was amplified as two independent genomic DNA replicates, using approximately 0.54 ug for blood and about 1.6 ug for tumor or normal breast. TCRB sequencing of genomic DNA was carried out with the ImmunoSeq Intro kit according to the manufacturer's instructions. For absolute quantification, the 31-cycle multiplex PCR included proprietary primers along with spike-in control sequences. An 87-bp fragment spanning the CDR3 and flanking V and J genes was sequenced with single-end 150-bp reads. Seven samples, with two replicates for each sample, were multiplexed per lane of an Illumina MiSeq using version 3.0 chemistry. The published analysis was carried out like this. Raw data were processed with the vendor's proprietary pipeline, and both replicates were merged into a single result per sample. Productive rearrangements sharing the V-gene family, CDR3 amino acid sequence and J-gene segment were defined as clonotypes. Clonality was computed as 1 minus the normalized Shannon entropy (Pielou evenness) of TCRB abundances. T cell density was estimated as total templates divided by the number of input cells, with the number of input cells inferred from the DNA input amount. Recon, run with its default parameters, was used to estimate overall repertoire diversity and clonality. Tumor-enriched clonotypes were defined as having over 0.1% abundance in tumor and at least 32-fold higher abundance than in normal breast. Not all clones reach the TCRdb copy of this immuneACCESS table, which keeps in-frame sequences only. Checked studies attribute under half of the gap to unresolved V genes and leave the rest unexplained. V and J calls and clone size are those listed in that table; D and trimming were worked out from the DNA. Within this sample are fewer than 50,000 clones, with around two thirds of them counted one time only. 5.5% to 8% of the sample lies in the top ten.

The CDR3 contains 16 residues, cysteine and valine counted. The entry retains the CDR3 DNA only, 48 bases that are in frame from base 1. Trimming accounts for 0 bases at V and 2 bases at J, while the number of junction bases matched to no gene is 4. For CDR1 and CDR2, the germline V gene lists MNHEY and SVGAGI. Notes on this clone: There is no known antigen for this receptor. Qualities for individual bases were not recorded, and no much larger clone is one base off.

The study profiled bulk TCR beta-chain repertoires in matched peripheral blood, tumor and adjacent normal breast tissue taken from approximately 15 patients with early-stage breast cancer. Before surgery, roughly 4.5-10 mL of whole blood was collected into EDTA tubes and then processed within 2 hours. Peripheral blood mononuclear cells were isolated by Ficoll-Paque centrifugation in SepMate-50 tubes. For storage in liquid nitrogen, PBMCs were cryopreserved as aliquots of roughly 1.9 to 4.5 million cells in about 90% FBS with about 10% DMSO. The Qiagen AllPrep DNA/RNA Mini kit was used to extract genomic DNA.

Sequencing input: blood. The TCR sequence derives from a person in their fifties with breast cancer. The rearrangement combines TRBV6-5 with TRBJ2-7; a stretch of 10 junction bases matches TRBD1. The bases are TGTGCCAGCAGTTACTCCCGGGACAGGGGCCCCTACGAGCAGTACGTC. Its protein is CASSYSRDRGPYEQYV.